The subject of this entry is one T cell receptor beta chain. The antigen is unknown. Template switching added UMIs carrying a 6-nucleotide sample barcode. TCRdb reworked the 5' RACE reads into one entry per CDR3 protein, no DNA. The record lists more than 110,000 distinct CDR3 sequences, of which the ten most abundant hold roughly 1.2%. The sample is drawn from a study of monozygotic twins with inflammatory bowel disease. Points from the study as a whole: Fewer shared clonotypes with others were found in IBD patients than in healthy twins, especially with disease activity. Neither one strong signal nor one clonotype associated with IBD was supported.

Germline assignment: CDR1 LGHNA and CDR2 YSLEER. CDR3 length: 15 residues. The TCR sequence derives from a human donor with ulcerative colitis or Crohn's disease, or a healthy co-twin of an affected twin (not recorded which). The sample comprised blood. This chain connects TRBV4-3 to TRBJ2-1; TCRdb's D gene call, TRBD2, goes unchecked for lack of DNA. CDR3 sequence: CASSQELAGAHEQFF.